This TCR beta chain was profiled in a study of T-cell reconstitution after alpha-beta-depleted transplantation in children. Study outcomes and limitations: Among T cells one year after transplant, newly produced cells accounted for most counts and diversity. Some patients' high day-60 TCRbeta diversity was attributed to recipient cells surviving conditioning. At around two months after transplant, the alpha-beta T cells were reportedly derived from several hundred expanded clones that came from non-depleted graft cells.

During its preparation, the TCRbeta library received unique molecular identifiers. TCRdb analysed the PCR reads with MiXCR anew, one entry per CDR3 protein. The sample contains 45,000 to 70,000 distinct CDR3 sequences, approximately 43% of which appear only once. Germline-derived CDR1 and CDR2 are MNHEY and SVGEGT. The CDR3 is 11 residues long. Trimming stripped 8 bases from V and 6 bases from J, with 10 bases between. A remark on this clonotype: The antigen is not known.

Specimen: PBMCs, mostly from graft donor cells, collected 360 days after TCRalphabeta/CD19-depleted stem cell transplant. This TCR was sampled from a male patient younger than 18 who had a stem cell transplant for acute lymphoblastic leukemia, so the T cells may come from the graft donor. The chain recombines TRBV6-2 or TRBV6-3 with TRBJ1-2, with unresolved D. CDR3 sequence reads: CASLTSNGYTF. Written as DNA, the CDR3 is TGTGCCAGCTTGACTTCGAATGGCTACACCTTC.